This TCR beta chain was sequenced during a study of T cells in narcolepsy. After removal of 6 bases from V and 2 bases from J, the junction contained 4 bases not matched to a gene. The CDR3 consists of 14 residues. Germline V gene data show CDR1 as SGHTA and CDR2 as FQGNSA. This table comes from immunoSEQ multiplex PCR, and its TCRdb copy is limited to in-frame clones, with some not included. The sample contains about 40,000 clones, 88% of which appear only once. The source of this sequence is a human donor with narcolepsy. The sample was CD45RA- memory CD4+ T cells from PBMCs. The chain recombines TRBV7-2 with TRBJ1-5; TRBD1 matches 7 bases. CDR3 bases: TGTGCCAGCAGGAACACAGGGGGCAATCAGCCCCAGCATTTT. It yields the protein CASRNTGGNQPQHF.